Many counts were recorded for the clone carrying this TCR beta chain. The antigen is undetermined. The source of the sample is a study of T cells in Graves' hyperthyroidism and ophthalmopathy. Study-wide findings and caveats: The authors' 13 V-J model separated ophthalmopathy from stable hyperthyroidism.

Researchers took RNA transcripts and amplified the TCR beta CDR3 regions from them. HTBI primers were employed in a first-round RT-PCR of the TCR CDR3. One entry per CDR3 protein results from TCRdb running MiXCR on the multiplex PCR reads. The table records about 540,000 distinct CDR3 sequences, 35% to 55% of them present only once. Sequenced sample: peripheral blood or thyroid tissue (not recorded which). The origin of this receptor is a woman between 18 and 30 years old with Graves' hyperthyroidism.

The CDR3 coding sequence is TGTGCCAGCACAAGGGTTGGGGACACTGAAGCTTTCTTT. Translation: CASTRVGDTEAFF. This chain connects TRBV6-1 to TRBJ1-1; D remains unclear. With 7 bases removed from V and 3 bases from J, the gap between germline ends came to 12 bases. The CDR3 runs 13 residues. The germline gives CDR1 MNHNS, CDR2 SASEGT.